The sequence of this T cell receptor (beta chain) was determined in a study of cytomegalovirus exposure and HLA in healthy donors. Findings and caveats of the study: Researchers reported in a later analysis that a missense DCLRE1C variant was tied to TCR beta V- and J-gene trimming.

PCR was performed using 60 Vbeta and 13 Jbeta primers. Repertoires were generated with immunoSEQ multiplex PCR, while TCRdb's copy carries only in-frame clones and drops some. There are about 170,000 clones in the sample; around three quarters occur only once, and less than 2.5% lies in the top ten. Points on this clone: The target antigen is unknown.

Sequenced input: PBMCs. This TCR was recovered from a woman between 45 and 60 years old in good health and CMV-seronegative.

The CDR3 bases are TGTGCCTGGAGTGTAGGCGGGGGAGGCCTGAATTCACCCCTCCACTTT. Its translation: CAWSVGGGGLNSPLHF. The V and J genes are TRBV30 and TRBJ1-6; D may be TRBD1 (5 bases). Germline V lookup: CDR1 GTSNPN, CDR2 SVGIG (reference sequence). V gave up 0 bases and J gave up 7 bases, with 16 bases separating them. The CDR3 consists of 16 residues.